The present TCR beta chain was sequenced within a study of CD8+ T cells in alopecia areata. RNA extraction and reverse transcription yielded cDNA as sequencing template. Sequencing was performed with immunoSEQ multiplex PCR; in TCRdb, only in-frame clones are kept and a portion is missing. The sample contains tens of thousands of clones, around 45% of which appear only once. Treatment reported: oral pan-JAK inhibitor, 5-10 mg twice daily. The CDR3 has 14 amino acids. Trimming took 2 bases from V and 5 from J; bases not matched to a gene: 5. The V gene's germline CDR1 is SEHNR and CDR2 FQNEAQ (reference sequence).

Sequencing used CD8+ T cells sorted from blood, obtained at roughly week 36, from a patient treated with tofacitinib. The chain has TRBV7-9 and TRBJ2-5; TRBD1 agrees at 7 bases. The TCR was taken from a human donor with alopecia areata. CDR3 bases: TGTGCCAGCAGCTTACGGCAGGGGGTGGAGACCCAGTACTTC. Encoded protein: CASSLRQGVETQYF. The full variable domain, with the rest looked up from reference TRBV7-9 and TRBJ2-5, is DTGVSQNPRHKITKRGQNVTFRCDPISEHNRLYWYRQTLGQGPEFLTYFQNEAQLEKSRLLSDRFSAERPKGSFSTLEIQRTEQGDSAMYLCASSLRQGVETQYFGPGTRLLVL.